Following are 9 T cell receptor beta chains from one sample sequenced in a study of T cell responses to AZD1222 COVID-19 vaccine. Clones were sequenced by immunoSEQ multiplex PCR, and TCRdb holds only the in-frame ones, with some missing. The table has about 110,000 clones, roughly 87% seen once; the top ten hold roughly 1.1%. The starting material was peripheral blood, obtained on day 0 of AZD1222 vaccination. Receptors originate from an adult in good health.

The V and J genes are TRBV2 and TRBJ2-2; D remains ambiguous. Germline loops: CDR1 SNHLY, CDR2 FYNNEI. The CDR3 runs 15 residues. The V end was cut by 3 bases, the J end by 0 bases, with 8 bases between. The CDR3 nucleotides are TGTGCCAGCAGTGACGGGCAGACGAACACCGGGGAGCTGTTTTTT. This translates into CASSDGQTNTGELFF.

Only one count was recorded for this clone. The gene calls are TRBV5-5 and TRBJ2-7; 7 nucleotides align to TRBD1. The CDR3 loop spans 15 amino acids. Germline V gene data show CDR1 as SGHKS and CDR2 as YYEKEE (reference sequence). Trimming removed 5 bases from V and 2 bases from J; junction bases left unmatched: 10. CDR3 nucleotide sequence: TGTGCCAGCAGGCCCGACAGGGAGATTACCTACGAGCAGTACTTC. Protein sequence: CASRPDREITYEQYF.

Here the CDR3 DNA reads TGCGCCAGCAGTCCATGGGCCAGCACCGGGGAGCTGTTTTTT. Its translation: CASSPWASTGELFF. The chain couples TRBV4-1 to TRBJ2-2; D is unresolved. The CDR3 covers 14 residues. V dropped 6 bases and J dropped 4 bases, with 12 bases sitting between them. Germline V lookup: CDR1 MGHRA, CDR2 YSYEKL.

Here the CDR3 DNA reads TGTGCCAGTAGCCGGGGACAGGGACCCAATCAGCCCCAGCATTTT. Amino acids: CASSRGQGPNQPQHF. The gene calls are TRBV19 and TRBJ1-5; TRBD1 matches 9 bases. Germline V gene lookup returns CDR1 LNHDA and CDR2 SQIVND (reference sequence). This CDR3 is built from 15 residues. Germline trimming cut 6 bases from V and 3 bases from J; bases unmatched to any gene: 6.

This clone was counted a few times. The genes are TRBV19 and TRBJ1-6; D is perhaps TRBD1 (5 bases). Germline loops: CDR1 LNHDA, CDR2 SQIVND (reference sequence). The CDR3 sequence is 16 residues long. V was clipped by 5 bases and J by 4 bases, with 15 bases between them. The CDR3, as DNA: TGTGCCAGTAGTTCCCACAGGAGCACTTATAATTCACCCCTCCACTTT. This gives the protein CASSSHRSTYNSPLHF. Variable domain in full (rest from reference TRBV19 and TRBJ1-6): DGGITQSPKYLFRKEGQNVTLSCEQNLNHDAMYWYRQDPGQGLRLIYYSQIVNDFQKGDIAEGYSVSREKKESFPLTVTSAQKNPTAFYLCASSSHRSTYNSPLHFGNGTRLTVT.

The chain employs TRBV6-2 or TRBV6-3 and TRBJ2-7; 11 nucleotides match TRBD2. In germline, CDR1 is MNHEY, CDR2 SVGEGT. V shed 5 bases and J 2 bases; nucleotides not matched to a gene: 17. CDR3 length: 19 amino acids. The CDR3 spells CASSQLPTSGAHEPYEQYF. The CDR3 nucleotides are TGTGCCAGCAGTCAACTTCCGACTAGCGGGGCTCATGAACCCTACGAGCAGTACTTC.

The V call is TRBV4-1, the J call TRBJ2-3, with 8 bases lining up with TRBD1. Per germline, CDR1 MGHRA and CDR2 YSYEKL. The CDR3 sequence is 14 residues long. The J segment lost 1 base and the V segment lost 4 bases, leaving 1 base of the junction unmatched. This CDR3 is CASSPTGGTDTQYF. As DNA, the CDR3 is TGCGCCAGCAGCCCGACAGGGGGCACAGATACGCAGTATTTT.

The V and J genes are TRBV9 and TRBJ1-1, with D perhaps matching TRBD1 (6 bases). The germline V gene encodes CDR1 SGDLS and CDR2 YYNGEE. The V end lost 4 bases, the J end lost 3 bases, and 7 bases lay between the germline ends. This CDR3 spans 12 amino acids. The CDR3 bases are TGTGCCAGCAGCTCAGGGGACACTGAAGCTTTCTTT. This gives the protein CASSSGDTEAFF.

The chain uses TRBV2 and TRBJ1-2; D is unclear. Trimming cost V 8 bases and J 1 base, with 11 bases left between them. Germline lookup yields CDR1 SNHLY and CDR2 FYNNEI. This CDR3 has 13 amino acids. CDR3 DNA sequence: TGTGCCAGCGTGTCAAACAATAACTATGGCTACACCTTC. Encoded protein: CASVSNNNYGYTF.